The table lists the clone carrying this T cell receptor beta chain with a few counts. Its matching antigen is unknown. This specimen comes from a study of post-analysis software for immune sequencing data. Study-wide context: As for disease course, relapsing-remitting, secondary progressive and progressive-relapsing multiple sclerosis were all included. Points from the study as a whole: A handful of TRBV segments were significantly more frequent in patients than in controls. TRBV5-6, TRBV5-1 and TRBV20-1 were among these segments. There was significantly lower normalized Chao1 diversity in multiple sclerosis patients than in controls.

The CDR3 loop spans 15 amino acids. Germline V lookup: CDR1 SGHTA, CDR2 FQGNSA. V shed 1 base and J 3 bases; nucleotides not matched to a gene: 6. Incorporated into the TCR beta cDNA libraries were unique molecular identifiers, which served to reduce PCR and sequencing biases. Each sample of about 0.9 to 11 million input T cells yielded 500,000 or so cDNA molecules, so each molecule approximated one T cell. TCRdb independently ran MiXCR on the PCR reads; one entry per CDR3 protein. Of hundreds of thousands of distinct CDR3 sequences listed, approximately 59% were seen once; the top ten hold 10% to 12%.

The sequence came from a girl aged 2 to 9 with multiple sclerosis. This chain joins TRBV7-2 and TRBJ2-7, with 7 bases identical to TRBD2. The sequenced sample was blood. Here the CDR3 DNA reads TGTGCCAGCAGCTTAGTTTCTAGCGGCCTCTACGAGCAGTACTTC. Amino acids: CASSLVSSGLYEQYF.